The 27 T cell receptor beta chains given below trace back to one sample, sequenced in a study of cytomegalovirus exposure and HLA in healthy donors. 60 Vbeta and 13 Jbeta primers were used in PCR. The assay was immunoSEQ multiplex PCR, and TCRdb's table has in-frame clones only and misses some. The sample has some 90,000 clones; about 81% are singletons. Sequencing was performed on PBMCs. The source of these receptors is a woman in her 40s in good health and CMV-seronegative.

This clone has only a few counts. One end of the junction does not line up with germline, which may come from a read error. This sequence joins TRBV15 and TRBJ1-5; D is unresolved. This CDR3 is 15 amino acids long. Germline V gene lookup returns CDR1 LNHNV and CDR2 YYDKDF (reference sequence). The CDR3: CATSRGFIVGQRQHF. The CDR3 nucleotides are TGTGCCACCAGCCGAGGTTTTATCGTGGGTCAGCGCCAGCATTTT.

The chain uses TRBV5-1 and TRBJ2-6; no firm D call. Trimming pared 7 bases from V and 6 bases from J, leaving 17 bases between. This CDR3 has 15 amino acids. The germline V gene encodes CDR1 SGHRS and CDR2 YFSETQ. The CDR3 bases are TGCGCCAGCGGCGACGGGTCTCTGGTGGCCAACGTCCTGACTTTC. Translation: CASGDGSLVANVLTF.

The rearrangement joins TRBV28 to TRBJ2-3, with 8 bases lining up with TRBD1. CDR3 length: 14 residues. Germline trimming cut 6 bases from V and 5 bases from J; bases unmatched to any gene: 7. CDR1 is MDHEN, CDR2 SYDVKM, per germline. The CDR3: CASSVDRVVDTQYF. The CDR3 nucleotides read TGTGCCAGCAGCGTGGACAGGGTGGTAGATACGCAGTATTTT.

This chain links TRBV5-1 with TRBJ1-3; 8 bases agree with TRBD1. Trimming took 4 bases from V and 1 from J; bases not matched to a gene: 7. CDR1 and CDR2 from the germline V gene are SGHRS and YFSETQ. This CDR3 region has 16 residues. The CDR3, as DNA: TGCGCCAGCAGCGAGGACAGGGTATGGTCTGGAAACACCATATATTTT. The encoded protein is CASSEDRVWSGNTIYF.

The chain links TRBV9 to TRBJ2-5; maybe TRBD2 (6 bases). The V gene lost 0 bases and the J gene lost 4 bases, with 7 bases spanning the gap. Germline-derived CDR1 and CDR2 are SGDLS and YYNGEE. The CDR3 spans 13 residues. CDR3 loop: CASSVVSGETQYF. The DNA of the CDR3 is TGTGCCAGCAGCGTAGTTAGCGGAGAGACCCAGTACTTC.

The chain recombines TRBV28 with TRBJ2-6, with D possibly being TRBD1 (5 bases). The CDR3 contains 15 residues. The germline V gene encodes CDR1 MDHEN and CDR2 SYDVKM. With 5 bases removed from V and 1 base from J, the gap between germline ends came to 9 bases. CDR3 coding DNA: TGTGCCAGCAGTCTCCAGGGTTCTGGGGCCAACGTCCTGACTTTC. It codes for CASSLQGSGANVLTF.

This clone was detected once. The chain links TRBV5-1 to TRBJ2-5, with D hard to call. The end of the DNA is better explained by TRBJ2-7, so the J call may be wrong. In germline, CDR1 is SGHRS, CDR2 YFSETQ. This CDR3 is 15 amino acids long. The CDR3 region has the DNA TGCGCCAGCAGCTTATCGCCTGGTCCCTCCTACGAGCAGTACTTC. This gives the protein CASSLSPGPSYEQYF.

The chain joins TRBV5-1 to TRBJ1-2; no clear D gene. Trimming shortened V by 0 bases and J by 3 bases, and 6 bases separated the two germline ends. The CDR3 has 13 residues. Germline values: CDR1 SGHRS, CDR2 YFSETQ. CDR3 coding DNA: TGCGCCAGCAGCTTGGGGCATGACTATGGCTACACCTTC. Translating gives CASSLGHDYGYTF.

The chain carries TRBV2 and TRBJ1-1, with TRBD1 matching over 10 bases. CDR3 length: 16 residues. Germline CDR1 and CDR2: SNHLY and FYNNEI. Trimming removed 4 bases from V and 3 bases from J; junction bases left unmatched: 8. CDR3 region: CASSVEGTGAHTEAFF. CDR3 in DNA: TGTGCCAGCAGTGTTGAAGGGACAGGGGCCCACACTGAAGCTTTCTTT.

The gene calls are TRBV11-2 and TRBJ2-1, with 9 nucleotides matching TRBD2. In germline, CDR1 is SGHAT, CDR2 FQNNGV. V was pared by 5 bases and J by 2 bases, with 7 bases of the junction left unmatched. CDR3 length: 16 residues. The CDR3 loop is CASSLTVAGAYNEQFF. Written as DNA, the CDR3 is TGTGCCAGCAGCCTTACCGTAGCGGGAGCCTACAATGAGCAGTTCTTC.

The genes are TRBV2 and TRBJ2-3; D may be TRBD2 (5 bases). Germline V CDR1 and CDR2: SNHLY, FYNNEI. V lost 6 bases and J 1 base, leaving 8 bases between the germline ends. CDR3 length equals 13 residues. The CDR3 sequence is CASSGIRTDTQYF. CDR3 bases: TGTGCCAGCAGCGGGATTCGCACAGATACGCAGTATTTT. Complete variable domain (other parts from reference TRBV2 and TRBJ2-3): EPEVTQTPSHQVTQMGQEVILRCVPISNHLYFYWYRQILGQKVEFLVSFYNNEISEKSEIFDDQFSVERPDGSNFTLKIRSTKLEDSAMYFCASSGIRTDTQYFGPGTRLTVL.

This chain joins TRBV6-5 and TRBJ2-3; 8 bases line up with TRBD2. The junction had 3 bases not matched to a gene; V was cut back by 2 bases and J by 2 bases. The length of the CDR3 is 15 residues. The germline CDR1 and CDR2 sequences are MNHEY and SVGAGI. The CDR3 protein is CASSYAGGPTDTQYF. The CDR3 bases are TGTGCCAGCAGTTACGCGGGGGGCCCCACAGATACGCAGTATTTT.

This rearrangement joins TRBV7-3 to TRBJ2-1; 10 bases are shared with TRBD1. The germline V gene has CDR1 SGHTA and CDR2 FQGTGA. V was pared by 5 bases and J by 7 bases, with 2 bases of the junction left unmatched. The CDR3 length is 13 residues. CDR3 protein: CASSGTGVNEQFF. In DNA form, the CDR3 reads TGTGCCAGCAGCGGGACAGGGGTGAATGAGCAGTTCTTC.

The V and J genes are TRBV30 and TRBJ2-5, with 9 bases fitting TRBD1. Trimming at V came to 7 bases and at J to 2 bases, leaving 8 bases not matched to a gene. The CDR3 spans 14 residues. The germline V gene has CDR1 GTSNPN and CDR2 SVGIG (reference sequence). The CDR3 bases are TGTGCCTCTGGCCGGGACAGGGCTCAAGAGACCCAGTACTTC. It encodes CASGRDRAQETQYF. The full variable domain, its missing parts supplied by reference TRBV30 and TRBJ2-5, is SQTIHQWPATLVQPVGSPLSLECTVEGTSNPNLYWYRQAAGRGLQLLFYSVGIGQISSEVPQNLSASRPQDRQFILSSKKLLLSDSGFYLCASGRDRAQETQYFGPGTRLLVL.

This clone was counted a single time. This chain uses TRBV10-1 with TRBJ1-2; TRBD1 aligns across 8 bases. The CDR3 extends over 16 amino acids. V dropped 7 bases and J dropped 4; count of bases not matched to a gene: 14. CDR1 and CDR2 (germline): WNHNN, SYGVQD (reference sequence). The CDR3 loop reads CASISCQGADCYGYTF. CDR3 sequence (DNA): TGCGCCAGCATTTCCTGCCAGGGGGCTGATTGCTATGGCTACACCTTC.

The chain employs TRBV7-8 and TRBJ2-1; 9 nucleotides match TRBD2. The germline V gene has CDR1 SGHVS and CDR2 FQNEAQ. CDR3 length equals 13 residues. With V trimmed by 6 bases and J by 10 bases, 7 bases remained unmatched. The CDR3 reads CASRGLGLAEQFF. CDR3 bases: TGTGCCAGCAGGGGCCTTGGACTAGCGGAGCAGTTCTTC.

The chain has TRBV6-5 and TRBJ1-1; a possible D gene is TRBD1 (6 bases). V was shortened by 7 bases and J by 10 bases, with 13 bases between the two germline ends. The length of the CDR3 is 11 residues. Germline assignment: CDR1 MNHEY and CDR2 SVGAGI. CDR3 DNA: TGTGCCAGCACCACAGGGCGAGCAGCTTTCTTT. Protein: CASTTGRAAFF.

The rearrangement links TRBV19 to TRBJ1-5; D is unresolved. The germline V and J ends were trimmed by 3 bases and 4 bases, with 13 bases remaining between them. The CDR3 totals 15 residues. Germline loops: CDR1 LNHDA, CDR2 SQIVND (reference sequence). The CDR3 region is CASSIGSFENQPQHF. CDR3 coding DNA: TGTGCCAGTAGTATTGGGAGTTTCGAGAATCAGCCCCAGCATTTT.

J is TRBJ2-7 and V is TRBV27; 9 bases align to TRBD1. The junction had 4 bases not matched to a gene; V was cut back by 4 bases and J by 0 bases. Germline-derived CDR1 and CDR2 are MNHEY and SMNVEV (reference sequence). This CDR3 comprises 15 residues. The CDR3 DNA is TGTGCCAGCAGTTCCGGGACAGGGAGCTCCTACGAGCAGTACTTC. It yields the protein CASSSGTGSSYEQYF.

The chain recombines TRBV28 with TRBJ2-1, with D maybe TRBD2 (5 bases). Germline CDR1 is MDHEN and CDR2 is SYDVKM. CDR3 length equals 12 residues. V was trimmed by 5 bases and J by 15 bases, leaving 17 bases between them. In DNA form, the CDR3 reads TGTGCCAGCAGTCACGGGGTTCAGAAGCGGTTCTTC. This sequence encodes CASSHGVQKRFF.

The genes are TRBV28 and TRBJ2-5; D unresolved. This CDR3 has 14 residues. Trimming pared 5 bases from V and 5 bases from J, leaving 15 bases between. The germline V gene has CDR1 MDHEN and CDR2 SYDVKM. The CDR3 DNA sequence: TGTGCCAGCAGTGCTCAGGTGGTCTCGGAGACCCAGTACTTC. Residues: CASSAQVVSETQYF.

The V call is TRBV25-1, the J call TRBJ2-1; D unclear. The CDR3 has 11 amino acids. V was pared by 7 bases and J by 9 bases, with 10 bases between. Germline values: CDR1 MGHDK, CDR2 SYGVNS. The CDR3 region is CASMRLFEQFF. CDR3 sequence (DNA): TGTGCCAGCATGAGATTATTTGAGCAGTTCTTC.

There are a few counts of this clone. This chain joins TRBV5-4 and TRBJ2-1; no clear D gene. The germline V gene encodes CDR1 SGHNT and CDR2 YYREEE (reference sequence). The CDR3 loop spans 11 amino acids. The V end was cut by 3 bases, the J end by 8 bases, with 6 bases between. CDR3 amino acids: CASSYVDEQFF. In DNA form, the CDR3 reads TGTGCCAGCAGCTATGTCGATGAGCAGTTCTTC.

The chain has TRBV5-6 and TRBJ2-7; the match to TRBD1 covers 9 bases. The CDR3 loop spans 17 amino acids. The germline V gene has CDR1 SGHDT and CDR2 YYEEEE. V dropped 3 bases and J dropped 2; count of bases not matched to a gene: 12. CDR3 region: CASSSRTGTGSTYEQYF. The CDR3 DNA is TGTGCCAGCAGCTCCCGAACCGGGACAGGGAGCACCTACGAGCAGTACTTC.

This chain connects TRBV7-2 to TRBJ1-4, with D unclear. Germline V lookup: CDR1 SGHTA, CDR2 FQGNSA. The CDR3 consists of 15 residues. V was trimmed by 1 base and J by 5 bases, leaving 11 bases between them. The CDR3 DNA reads TGTGCCAGCAGCTTAGTCCCGGGTTTCAATGAAAAACTGTTTTTT. Translating gives CASSLVPGFNEKLFF.

This clone came up once. CDR3 bases: TGTGCCAGCAGCCGGGGGGAAGAAAAACTGTTTTTT. Amino acid sequence: CASSRGEEKLFF. The chain combines TRBV7-9 with TRBJ1-4; tentative D call: TRBD1 (5 bases). V shed 5 bases and J shed 8 bases, with 9 bases lying between them. The CDR3 loop spans 12 amino acids. The germline gives CDR1 SEHNR, CDR2 FQNEAQ (reference sequence).

The gene calls are TRBV18 and TRBJ2-7, with TRBD1 matching over 8 bases. J was trimmed by 2 bases and V by 0 bases; bases with no gene match: 6. CDR1 KGHSH and CDR2 LQKENI come from the germline V gene. The CDR3 totals 16 residues. CDR3 region: CASSPPGLTGAYEQYF. The CDR3 DNA reads as TGTGCCAGCTCACCACCGGGTCTGACAGGGGCCTACGAGCAGTACTTC.